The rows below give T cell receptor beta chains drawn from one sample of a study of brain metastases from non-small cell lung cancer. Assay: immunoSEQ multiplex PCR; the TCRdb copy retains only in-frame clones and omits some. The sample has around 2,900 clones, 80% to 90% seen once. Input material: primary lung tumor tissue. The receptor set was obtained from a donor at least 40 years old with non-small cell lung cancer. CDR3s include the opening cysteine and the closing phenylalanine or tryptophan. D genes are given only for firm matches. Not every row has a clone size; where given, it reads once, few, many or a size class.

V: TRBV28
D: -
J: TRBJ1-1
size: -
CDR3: CASSPVGGTEAFF
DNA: TGTGCCAGCAGTCCTGTCGGAGGCACTGAAGCTTTCTTT

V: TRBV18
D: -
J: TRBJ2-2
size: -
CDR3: CASSISSTGELFF
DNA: TGTGCCAGCTCAATATCGTCGACCGGGGAGCTGTTTTTT

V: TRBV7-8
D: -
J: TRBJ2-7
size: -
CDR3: CASSGDQKPLYYEQYF
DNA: TGTGCCAGCAGCGGAGACCAGAAACCCCTTTACTACGAGCAGTACTTC

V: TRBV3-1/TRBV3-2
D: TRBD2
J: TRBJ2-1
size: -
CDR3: CASSQTSGTYNEQFF
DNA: TGTGCCAGCAGCCAAACTAGCGGTACCTACAATGAGCAGTTCTTC

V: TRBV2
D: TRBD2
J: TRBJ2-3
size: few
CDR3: CASKTSASYMDTQYF
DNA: TGTGCCAGCAAGACTAGCGCCTCTTATATGGATACGCAGTATTTT

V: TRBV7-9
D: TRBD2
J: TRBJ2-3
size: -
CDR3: CASSSGTSGSTDTQYF
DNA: TGTGCCAGCAGCTCCGGGACTAGCGGGAGCACAGATACGCAGTATTTT

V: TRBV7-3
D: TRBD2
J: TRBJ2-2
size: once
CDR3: CASSLTASGSTGELFF
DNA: TGTGCCAGCAGCTTAACTGCTAGCGGGAGCACCGGGGAGCTGTTTTTT

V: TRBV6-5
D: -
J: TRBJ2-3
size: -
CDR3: CASRQGITDTQYF
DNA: TGTGCCAGCAGACAGGGTATTACAGATACGCAGTATTTT

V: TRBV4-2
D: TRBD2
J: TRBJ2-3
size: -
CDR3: CASSQELAGGRNTQYF
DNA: TGTGCCAGCAGCCAAGAACTAGCGGGAGGGCGGAATACGCAGTATTTT

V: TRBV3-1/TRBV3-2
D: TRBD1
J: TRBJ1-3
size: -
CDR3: CASSRGTVSGNTIYF
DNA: TGTGCCAGCAGCCGCGGGACAGTCTCTGGAAACACCATATATTTT

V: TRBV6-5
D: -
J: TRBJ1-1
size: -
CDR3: CASSYSTTSTEAFF
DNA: TGTGCCAGCAGTTACTCGACGACGAGCACTGAAGCTTTCTTT

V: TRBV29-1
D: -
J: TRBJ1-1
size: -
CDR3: CSVRTGTMNTEAFF
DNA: TGCAGCGTGCGAACCGGGACAATGAACACTGAAGCTTTCTTT

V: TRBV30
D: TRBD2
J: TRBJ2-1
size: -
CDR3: CARDGTSEFSSYNEQFF
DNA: TGTGCCAGAGACGGGACTAGCGAGTTTAGCTCCTACAATGAGCAGTTCTTC